A single sample is the source of the 10 T cell receptor beta chains below, sequenced in a study of blood T cell repertoires in COVID-19. Clones were read by immunoSEQ multiplex PCR, and TCRdb kept only the in-frame ones, dropping some. This sample has more than 200,000 clones, with 85% to 90% found just once. What was sequenced was peripheral blood. These TCRs come from a man aged 25-45 years with COVID-19, enrolled during active disease.

The chain joins TRBV5-1 to TRBJ1-2; 7 nucleotides agree with TRBD1. Germline V CDR1 and CDR2: SGHRS, YFSETQ. Trimming removed 4 bases from V and 1 base from J; junction bases left unmatched: 7. CDR3 length equals 15 residues. CDR3 sequence (DNA): TGCGCCAGCAGCCCTCTCAGGGGGAGTAACTATGGCTACACCTTC. This codes for CASSPLRGSNYGYTF.

This clone was picked up one time. This CDR3 reads CASSIKADKETQYF. The DNA for the CDR3 is TGTGCCAGCTCCATTAAGGCAGACAAAGAGACCCAGTACTTC. The chain uses TRBV6-5 and TRBJ2-5; D not certain. Trimming left V 8 bases short and J 3 bases short, with 16 bases between. CDR3 size: 14 residues. The germline gives CDR1 MNHEY, CDR2 SVGAGI.

This rearrangement joins TRBV4-3 to TRBJ2-7; D perhaps matches TRBD1 (6 bases). The CDR3 totals 16 residues. Germline-derived CDR1 and CDR2 are LGHNA and YSLEER. V lost 0 bases and J 4 bases, leaving 16 bases between the germline ends. The CDR3 loop reads CASSQDDTARGYEQYF. DNA of the CDR3: TGCGCCAGCAGCCAAGATGATACGGCCAGGGGATACGAGCAGTACTTC.

The CDR3 spells CASSIWTSDYGYTF. CDR3 in DNA: TGCGCCAGCAGCATTTGGACTTCTGACTATGGCTACACCTTC. This rearrangement joins TRBV5-1 to TRBJ1-2; D is undetermined. The CDR3 is made up of 14 amino acids. V lost 4 bases to trimming and J lost 3 bases, with 13 bases between them. In germline, CDR1 is SGHRS, CDR2 YFSETQ.

V usage is TRBV11-2 and J usage is TRBJ1-1, with TRBD1 matching 8 bases. In germline, CDR1 is SGHAT, CDR2 FQNNGV. With V trimmed by 5 bases and J by 7 bases, 3 bases remained unmatched. The CDR3 has 12 amino acids. CDR3 coding DNA: TGTGCCAGCAGCAACGACAGGGGTGAAGCTTTCTTT. Translating it yields CASSNDRGEAFF.

The V and J genes are TRBV19 and TRBJ1-3; TRBD1 matches 8 bases. CDR3 length equals 14 residues. Germline V gene sequence: CDR1 LNHDA, CDR2 SQIVND (reference sequence). V was clipped by 4 bases and J by 4 bases; unmatched bases: 3. The chain's CDR3 is CASSTDRVGNTIYF. CDR3 nucleotides: TGTGCCAGTAGTACGGACAGGGTCGGAAACACCATATATTTT.

The chain carries TRBV19 and TRBJ1-1; D unclear. This CDR3 comprises 16 residues. Trimming pared 3 bases from V and 0 bases from J, leaving 14 bases between. In germline, CDR1 is LNHDA, CDR2 SQIVND (reference sequence). CDR3 nucleotide sequence: TGTGCCAGTAGTATCCCAGCAGGTCTTCTGAACACTGAAGCTTTCTTT. Protein product: CASSIPAGLLNTEAFF.

This chain joins TRBV24-1 and TRBJ2-7, with a tentative D call TRBD1 (6 bases). CDR3 length: 13 amino acids. Germline CDR1 reads KGHDR; CDR2 reads SFDVKD. V lost 2 bases to trimming and J lost 6 bases, with 10 bases between them. CDR3 in DNA: TGTGCCACCAGTGATTCGGACAGTCGCGAGCAGTACTTC. This codes for CATSDSDSREQYF.

The V call is TRBV5-6, the J call TRBJ2-3; D gene ambiguous. The CDR3 contains 15 residues. From germline, CDR1 is SGHDT and CDR2 YYEEEE. Trimming left V 4 bases short and J 0 bases short, with 12 bases between. CDR3 residues: CASSLKVASTDTQYF. DNA of the CDR3: TGTGCCAGCAGCCTAAAAGTAGCTAGCACAGATACGCAGTATTTT.

The gene calls are TRBV9 and TRBJ2-7; D might be TRBD2 (6 bases). Trimming left V 1 base short and J 1 base short, with 12 bases between. CDR3 size: 15 residues. CDR1 and CDR2 from the germline V gene are SGDLS and YYNGEE. This chain's CDR3 is CASSVREGGSYEQYF. DNA for the CDR3: TGTGCCAGCAGCGTAAGAGAAGGAGGGTCCTACGAGCAGTACTTC. The complete variable domain, with remaining parts taken from reference TRBV9 and TRBJ2-7, reads DSGVTQTPKHLITATGQRVTLRCSPRSGDLSVYWYQQSLDQGLQFLIQYYNGEERAKGNILERFSAQQFPDLHSELNLSSLELGDSALYFCASSVREGGSYEQYFGPGTRLTVT.